These T cell receptor beta chains were read from a single sample in a study of patients and donors after allogeneic stem cell transplantation. TCRdb recomputed calls from the RT-PCR reads with MiXCR, one row per CDR3 protein. The table lists 400,000 to 450,000 distinct CDR3 sequences, around 16% of them singletons. Material: blood, either unsorted or a sorted T cell fraction (not recorded which). The receptor source for this set is a human donor who was either an allogeneic HSCT recipient or a stem cell or donor lymphocyte infusion donor (not recorded which). It is not recorded whose cells these are; they may come from a transplant donor. The CDR3 runs from the conserved cysteine through the conserved F or W. The D gene is left open where the match is weak. Rows give clone size only sometimes, using once, few, many, or a class for an expanded clone.

abundance	d_gene	len	v_gene	j_gene	CDR3aa	CDR3nt
many	-	13	TRBV12-3/TRBV12-4	TRBJ2-2	CASGQTNYGELFF	TGTGCCAGCGGGCAGACCAATTACGGGGAGCTGTTTTTT
-	TRBD1	18	TRBV6-1	TRBJ2-2	CASSPESDRGIDTGELFF	TGTGCCAGCAGCCCAGAGTCGGACAGGGGGATAGACACCGGGGAGCTGTTTTTT
once	-	15	TRBV2	TRBJ1-1	CASSEVVGVDTEAFF	TGTGCCAGCAGTGAAGTTGTGGGGGTGGACACTGAAGCTTTCTTT
-	-	18	TRBV21-1	TRBJ1-5	CASTGTWENRYSNQPQHF	TGTGCCAGCACTGGGACCTGGGAGAACAGATATAGCAATCAGCCCCAGCATTTT
-	-	14	TRBV7-9	TRBJ2-7	CASSLKARIDEQYF	TGTGCCAGCAGCTTAAAGGCTAGAATCGACGAGCAGTACTTC
-	-	13	TRBV25-1	TRBJ2-2	CASRGVGDGELFF	TGTGCCAGCAGGGGCGTGGGGGACGGGGAGCTGTTTTTT
-	-	13	TRBV6-1	TRBJ1-2	CASTLGGNYGYTF	TGTGCCAGCACACTGGGCGGGAACTATGGCTACACCTTC
few	-	13	TRBV6-1	TRBJ1-1	CASSGRRGTEAFF	TGTGCCAGCAGTGGACGTCGAGGGACTGAAGCTTTCTTT
-	TRBD1	15	TRBV5-1	TRBJ1-1	CASSRAGQGATEAFF	TGCGCCAGCAGCCGCGCCGGACAGGGGGCGACTGAAGCTTTCTTT
-	-	15	TRBV2	TRBJ2-1	CASSEIGHSYNEQFF	TGTGCCAGCAGTGAGATAGGCCACTCCTACAATGAGCAGTTCTTC
-	TRBD2	14	TRBV28	TRBJ2-1	CASRGGGANNEQFF	TGTGCCAGCAGAGGCGGGGGGGCAAACAATGAGCAGTTCTTC
few	TRBD1	16	TRBV7-3	TRBJ2-7	CASSRTGGLSSYEQYF	TGTGCCAGCAGCCGCACAGGGGGACTGAGCTCCTACGAGCAGTACTTC
-	-	15	TRBV4-1	TRBJ1-5	CASSQGEGLWTAQHF	TGCGCCAGCAGCCAAGGAGAAGGGCTTTGGACGGCCCAGCATTTT
-	-	13	TRBV6-6	TRBJ1-1	CASRLGENTEAFF	TGTGCCAGCCGCTTGGGGGAAAACACTGAAGCTTTCTTT
-	-	11	TRBV2	TRBJ1-5	CASSGEGPQHF	TGTGCCAGCAGTGGGGAAGGTCCCCAGCATTTT
few	-	15	TRBV4-1	TRBJ2-3	CASSLPEGSTDTQYF	TGCGCCAGCAGCCTCCCGGAGGGTAGCACAGATACGCAGTATTTT
few	-	14	TRBV20-1	TRBJ1-5	CSAREGVRNQPQHF	TGCAGTGCTAGAGAAGGGGTTAGGAATCAGCCCCAGCATTTT
few	-	14	TRBV7-9	TRBJ2-3	CASSLLQGPDTQYF	TGTGCCAGCAGCTTATTACAGGGCCCAGATACGCAGTATTTT
-	TRBD2	15	TRBV7-2	TRBJ2-5	CASTIGGGEQETQYF	TGTGCCAGCACCATTGGCGGGGGGGAGCAAGAGACCCAGTACTTC
-	-	15	TRBV30	TRBJ1-3	CAWSVNRATGNTIYF	TGTGCCTGGAGTGTAAACAGGGCGACTGGAAACACCATATATTTT
few	-	17	TRBV6-7	TRBJ1-1	CASSYSGDKGWNTEAFF	TGTGCCAGCAGTTACTCGGGGGACAAGGGGTGGAACACTGAAGCTTTCTTT
-	-	10	TRBV30	TRBJ2-7	CAWKGGEQYF	TGTGCCTGGAAAGGGGGAGAGCAGTACTTC
few	-	14	TRBV5-6	TRBJ1-2	CASSFQDTHYGYTF	TGTGCCAGCAGCTTCCAGGACACCCACTATGGCTACACCTTC
few	-	14	TRBV4-3	TRBJ1-3	CASSPQESGNTIYF	TGCGCCAGCAGTCCTCAGGAGTCCGGAAACACCATATATTTT
many	-	19	TRBV9	TRBJ2-3	CASSVGRRTYGLSTDTQYF	TGTGCCAGCAGCGTAGGCCGCAGGACCTACGGGTTGAGCACAGATACGCAGTATTTT